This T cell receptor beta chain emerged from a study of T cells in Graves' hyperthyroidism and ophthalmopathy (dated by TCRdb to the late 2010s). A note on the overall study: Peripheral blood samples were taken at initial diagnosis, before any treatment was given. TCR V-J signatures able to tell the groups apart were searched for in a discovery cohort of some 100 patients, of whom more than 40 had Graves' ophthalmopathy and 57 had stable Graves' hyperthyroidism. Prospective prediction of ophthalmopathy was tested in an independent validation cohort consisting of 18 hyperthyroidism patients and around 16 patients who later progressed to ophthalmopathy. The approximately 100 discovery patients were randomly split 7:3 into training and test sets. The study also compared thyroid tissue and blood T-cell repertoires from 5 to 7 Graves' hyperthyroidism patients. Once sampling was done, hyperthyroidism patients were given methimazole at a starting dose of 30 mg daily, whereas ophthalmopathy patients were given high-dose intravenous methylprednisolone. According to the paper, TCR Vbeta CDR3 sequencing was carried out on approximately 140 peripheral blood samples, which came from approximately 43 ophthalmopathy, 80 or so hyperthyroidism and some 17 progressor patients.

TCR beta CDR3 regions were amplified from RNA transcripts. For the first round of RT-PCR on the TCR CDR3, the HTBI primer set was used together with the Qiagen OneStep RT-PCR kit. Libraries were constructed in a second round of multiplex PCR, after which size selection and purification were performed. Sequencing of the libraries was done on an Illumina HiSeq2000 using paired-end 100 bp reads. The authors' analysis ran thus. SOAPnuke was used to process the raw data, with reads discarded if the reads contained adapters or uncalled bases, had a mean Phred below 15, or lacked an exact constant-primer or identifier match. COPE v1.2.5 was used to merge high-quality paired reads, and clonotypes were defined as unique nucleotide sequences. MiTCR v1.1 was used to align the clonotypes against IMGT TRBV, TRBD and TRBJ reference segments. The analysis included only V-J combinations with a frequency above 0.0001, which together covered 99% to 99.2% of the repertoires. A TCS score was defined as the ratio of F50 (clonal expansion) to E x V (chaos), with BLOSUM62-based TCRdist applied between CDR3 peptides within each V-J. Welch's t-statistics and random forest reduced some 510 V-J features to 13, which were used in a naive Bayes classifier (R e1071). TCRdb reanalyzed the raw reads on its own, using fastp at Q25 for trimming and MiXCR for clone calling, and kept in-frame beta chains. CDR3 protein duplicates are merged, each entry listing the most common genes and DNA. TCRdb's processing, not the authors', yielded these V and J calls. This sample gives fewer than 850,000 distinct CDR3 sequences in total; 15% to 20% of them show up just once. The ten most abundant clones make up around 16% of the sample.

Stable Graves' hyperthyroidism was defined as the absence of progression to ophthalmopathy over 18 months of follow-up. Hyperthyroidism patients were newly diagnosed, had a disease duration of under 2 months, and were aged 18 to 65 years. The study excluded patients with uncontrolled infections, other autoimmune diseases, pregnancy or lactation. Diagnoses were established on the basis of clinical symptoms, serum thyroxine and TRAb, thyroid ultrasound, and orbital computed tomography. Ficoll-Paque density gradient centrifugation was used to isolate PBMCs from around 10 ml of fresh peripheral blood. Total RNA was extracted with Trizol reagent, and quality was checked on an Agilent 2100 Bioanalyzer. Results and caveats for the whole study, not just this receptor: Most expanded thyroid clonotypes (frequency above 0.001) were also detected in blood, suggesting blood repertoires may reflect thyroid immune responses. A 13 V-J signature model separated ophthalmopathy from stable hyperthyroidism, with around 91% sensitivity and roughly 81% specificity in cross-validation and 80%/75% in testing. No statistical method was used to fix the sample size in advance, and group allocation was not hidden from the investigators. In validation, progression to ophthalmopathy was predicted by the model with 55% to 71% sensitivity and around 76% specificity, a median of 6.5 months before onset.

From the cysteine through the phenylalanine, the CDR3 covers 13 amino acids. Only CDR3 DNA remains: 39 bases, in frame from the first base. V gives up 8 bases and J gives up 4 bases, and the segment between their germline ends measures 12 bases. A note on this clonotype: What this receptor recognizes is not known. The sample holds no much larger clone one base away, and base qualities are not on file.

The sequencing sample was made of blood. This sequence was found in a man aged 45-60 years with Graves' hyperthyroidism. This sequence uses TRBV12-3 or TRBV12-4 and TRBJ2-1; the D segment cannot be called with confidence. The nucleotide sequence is TGTGCCAGCTCCGGGCGGCGTTACAATGAGCAGTTCTTC. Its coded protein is CASSGRRYNEQFF.